Described below is a single T cell receptor (beta chain) sequence and its context. Antigen unknown. This entry comes from a study of T-cell memory formation after mild COVID-19. Study context: TCR clustering was largely donor specific. Whole-study findings and limits: Clones contracting day 15 to 85 were balanced CD4/CD8; later expanders leaned CD4+. Still unconfirmed is whether the second-wave clones peaking on day 37 recognized SARS-CoV-2.

TCR alpha and TCR beta cDNA libraries carrying sample barcodes and UMIs were produced by 5'RACE using constant-segment primers. TCRdb passed the 5' RACE reads through MiXCR, listing each CDR3 protein once. The data hold a few hundred thousand distinct CDR3 sequences, with around a tenth observed a single time. CDR1 is MNHEY, CDR2 SVGAGI, per germline. The CDR3 has 12 residues. Trimming took off 6 bases at V and 10 bases at J, with 13 bases between the two ends. The V call is TRBV6-5, the J call TRBJ1-5; tentatively, D is TRBD1 (5 bases). The sequence was collected from a man aged 18 to 30 who had mild COVID-19 (a few samples of this study predate the infection). Cell type and time point are not known. Sequenced material: PBMCs or a T cell subset sorted from them (not recorded which). For the CDR3, the DNA is TGTGCCAGCAGGAGAGGGGACGACCCCCAGCATTTT. It codes for CASRRGDDPQHF.